This passage covers 9 T cell receptor beta chains from one sample sequenced in a study of blood T cell repertoires in COVID-19. The data were produced by immunoSEQ multiplex PCR, yet TCRdb's version contains in-frame clones alone and is incomplete. The sample has around 230,000 clones, 85% to 90% seen once. Material: PBMCs or T cells enriched from blood (not recorded which). The source is a woman aged 30 to 39 with acute COVID-19.

The chain recombines TRBV5-4 with TRBJ1-1; 9 bases are shared with TRBD1. V was pared by 0 bases and J by 3 bases, with 3 bases of the junction left unmatched. The germline CDR1 and CDR2 sequences are SGHNT and YYREEE (reference sequence). The CDR3 has 15 amino acids. For the CDR3, the DNA is TGTGCCAGCAGCTTGGGGGGACAGGGTTACACTGAAGCTTTCTTT. Amino acid sequence: CASSLGGQGYTEAFF.

The chain carries TRBV7-9 and TRBJ2-7; 7 bases map to TRBD1. Germline CDR1 reads SEHNR; CDR2 reads FQNEAQ (reference sequence). The CDR3 is made up of 16 amino acids. Trimming at V came to 5 bases and at J to 0 bases, leaving 10 bases not matched to a gene. The CDR3 DNA sequence: TGTGCCAGCAGCCCACGATCCGGGACAGTCTCCTACGAGCAGTACTTC. Translated, it gives CASSPRSGTVSYEQYF.

This clone was seen a single time. This chain links TRBV7-6 with TRBJ2-3; 15 bases are shared with TRBD2. Germline CDR1 is SGHVS and CDR2 is FNYEAQ. The CDR3 consists of 16 residues. V shed 4 bases and J 6 bases; nucleotides not matched to a gene: 5. The CDR3 DNA reads as TGTGCCAGCAGCTCTCGGACTAGCGGGGGGGTGGATACGCAGTATTTT. It specifies CASSSRTSGGVDTQYF.

The chain couples TRBV28 to TRBJ1-5; 8 bases fit TRBD1. This CDR3 is 16 amino acids long. Germline assignment: CDR1 MDHEN and CDR2 SYDVKM. J lost 4 bases, V lost 7 bases, and 12 bases had no gene match. The CDR3 sequence: CASIPARQGRNQPQHF. For the CDR3, the DNA is TGTGCCAGCATCCCGGCGCGACAGGGGCGGAATCAGCCCCAGCATTTT.

The chain couples TRBV19 to TRBJ1-6; weak D call: TRBD1 (6 bases). From germline, CDR1 is LNHDA and CDR2 SQIVND (reference sequence). CDR3 length: 16 residues. V lost 4 bases and J lost 4, with 14 bases in between. CDR3 region: CASSTTGNPYNSPLHF. The CDR3 nucleotides are TGTGCCAGTAGTACCACAGGGAATCCTTATAATTCACCCCTCCACTTT.

J is TRBJ2-1 and V is TRBV7-9; 11 bases agree with TRBD2. Germline V gene data show CDR1 as SEHNR and CDR2 as FQNEAQ (reference sequence). The CDR3 consists of 16 residues. V lost 3 bases to trimming and J lost 4 bases; unmatched junction nucleotides: 5. CDR3 in amino acids: CASSFTSGGPYNEQFF. For the CDR3, the DNA is TGTGCCAGCAGCTTTACTAGCGGGGGACCGTACAATGAGCAGTTCTTC. Full variable domain (remainder filled in from reference TRBV7-9 and TRBJ2-1): DTGVSQNPRHKITKRGQNVTFRCDPISEHNRLYWYRQTLGQGPEFLTYFQNEAQLEKSRLLSDRFSAERPKGSFSTLEIQRTEQGDSAMYLCASSFTSGGPYNEQFFGPGTRLTVL.

The chain employs TRBV27 and TRBJ2-2, with D unresolved. V dropped 3 bases and J dropped 5 bases, with 10 bases sitting between them. The germline gives CDR1 MNHEY, CDR2 SMNVEV (reference sequence). The CDR3 loop spans 14 amino acids. CDR3 bases: TGTGCCAGCAGTTTCCGCGGAAGGACCGGGGAGCTGTTTTTT. Translating it yields CASSFRGRTGELFF.

The chain has TRBV27 and TRBJ1-4; maybe TRBD1 (6 bases). CDR1 is MNHEY, CDR2 SMNVEV, per germline (reference sequence). This CDR3 is built from 16 residues. V was pared by 1 base and J by 6 bases, with 15 bases between. The CDR3 sequence: CASSLYPGGRDEKLFF. In nucleotides, the CDR3 is TGTGCCAGCAGTTTATATCCGGGGGGGCGGGATGAAAAACTGTTTTTT.

This chain links TRBV7-9 with TRBJ1-4, with 11 bases aligning to TRBD1. This CDR3 contains 17 residues. Unmatched junction bases numbered 11, after V lost 3 bases and J lost 8 bases. The V gene's germline CDR1 is SEHNR and CDR2 FQNEAQ (reference sequence). The CDR3 loop is CASSFHPGQGVGEKLFF. The CDR3 region has the DNA TGTGCCAGCAGCTTCCACCCGGGACAGGGGGTTGGAGAAAAACTGTTTTTT.